These 20 T cell receptor beta chains came from one sample sequenced in a study of molecular identifiers for immune sequencing clone quantification. From the PCR reads, TCRdb called clonotypes with MiXCR, one entry per CDR3 protein. The sample consists of around 300,000 distinct CDR3 sequences, about a quarter of them appearing once. Sequencing was carried out using naive CD8+ T cells from blood, with Jurkat cell RNA spiked in. Regarding subset: FACS-sorted CD8+CD4-CCR7+CD45RA+ naive T cells. All receptors come from a human donor in good health. Some libraries in this study had Jurkat cell RNA spiked in.

The chain is built from TRBV11-2 and TRBJ2-1; D is uncertain. Per the germline V gene, CDR1 is SGHAT and CDR2 is FQNNGV. The CDR3 is made up of 13 amino acids. The ends were cut back, 5 bases at V and 9 bases at J, with 14 bases in the middle. In DNA, the CDR3 is TGTGCCAGCAGCATCGCCCCCCTGGTTGAGCAGTTCTTC. Its protein product is CASSIAPLVEQFF.

V usage is TRBV12-3 or TRBV12-4 and J usage is TRBJ2-3, with D maybe TRBD2 (6 bases). Deletions cut 5 bases from V and 5 bases from J, with 17 bases between. The CDR3 runs 15 residues. The CDR3 region has the DNA TGTGCCAGCAGTCTTTTAGCGGTGGGGCAAGATACGCAGTATTTT. Its protein product is CASSLLAVGQDTQYF.

This clonotype was counted at least ten times. The genes are TRBV6-5 and TRBJ2-2; D is uncertain. The V end lost 2 bases, the J end lost 1 base, and 2 bases lay between the germline ends. From germline, CDR1 is MNHEY and CDR2 SVGAGI. This CDR3 is 13 amino acids long. Written as DNA, the CDR3 is TGTGCCAGCAGTTACCTGAACACCGGGGAGCTGTTTTTT. Amino acids: CASSYLNTGELFF.

The table lists this clonotype with many counts. This chain links TRBV9 with TRBJ1-5, with 7 bases aligning to TRBD1. The CDR3 contains 15 residues. CDR1 is SGDLS and CDR2 is YYNGEE in the germline V gene. With 0 bases clipped from V and 6 bases from J, the junction kept 6 bases outside the gene matches. The CDR3 loop is CASSVGGTEGQPQHF. The CDR3 DNA sequence: TGTGCCAGCAGCGTAGGGGGGACAGAAGGTCAGCCCCAGCATTTT. Filled out from reference TRBV9 and TRBJ1-5, the complete variable domain reads DSGVTQTPKHLITATGQRVTLRCSPRSGDLSVYWYQQSLDQGLQFLIQYYNGEERAKGNILERFSAQQFPDLHSELNLSSLELGDSALYFCASSVGGTEGQPQHFGDGTRLSIL.

The table lists this clonotype with a few counts. The chain carries TRBV6-4 and TRBJ1-6; no firm D call. Germline V gene data show CDR1 as MRHNA and CDR2 as SNTAGT. CDR3 length equals 13 residues. V was clipped by 7 bases and J by 6 bases, with 10 bases between them. The CDR3 reads CASKGWGNSPLHF. In DNA, the CDR3 is TGTGCCAGCAAAGGGTGGGGTAATTCACCCCTCCACTTT.

This clonotype appeared many times. J is TRBJ2-7 and V is TRBV14; 7 positions agree with TRBD2. The V and J ends lost 1 base and 0 bases, in that order; junction bases with no gene match: 3. The germline CDR1 and CDR2 sequences are SGHDN and FVKESK. This CDR3 has 15 residues. The CDR3 is CASSQGPSGSYEQYF. The DNA for the CDR3 is TGTGCCAGCAGCCAAGGCCCTAGCGGCTCCTACGAGCAGTACTTC.

This clonotype has more than one count but fewer than ten. The gene calls are TRBV6-1 and TRBJ2-3; D may be TRBD1 (6 bases). V was shortened by 5 bases and J by 4 bases, with 16 bases between the two germline ends. The germline gives CDR1 MNHNS, CDR2 SASEGT. The CDR3 runs to 15 residues. The CDR3 DNA sequence: TGTGCCAGCAGTCTACCCTCCGAGGGGGCAGATACGCAGTATTTT. Amino acids: CASSLPSEGADTQYF.

This clonotype has at least ten counts. The chain carries TRBV28 and TRBJ2-5, with 7 bases matching TRBD1. Trimming took 7 bases from V and 6 from J; bases not matched to a gene: 11. Germline CDR1 reads MDHEN; CDR2 reads SYDVKM. The CDR3 loop spans 14 amino acids. This CDR3 is CASNSPRQGKTQYF. The DNA for the CDR3 is TGTGCCAGCAACTCACCACGACAGGGAAAGACCCAGTACTTC.

This clonotype was counted at least ten times. The CDR3 region has the DNA TGTGCCAGCAGCTTAGGGATAGGGGGGGACCAGCCCCAGCATTTT. This codes for CASSLGIGGDQPQHF. This chain uses TRBV7-9 with TRBJ1-5; possible D gene TRBD1, 6 bases. Germline CDR1 reads SEHNR; CDR2 reads FQNEAQ (reference sequence). V lost 1 base and J lost 7, with 14 bases in between. The CDR3 spans 15 residues. The whole variable domain, remainder taken from reference TRBV7-9 and TRBJ1-5, is DTGVSQNPRHKITKRGQNVTFRCDPISEHNRLYWYRQTLGQGPEFLTYFQNEAQLEKSRLLSDRFSAERPKGSFSTLEIQRTEQGDSAMYLCASSLGIGGDQPQHFGDGTRLSIL.

This clonotype was observed a handful of times. The rearrangement links TRBV4-3 to TRBJ2-7; 10 bases are shared with TRBD2. The CDR3 is 16 amino acids. Germline V gene sequence: CDR1 LGHNA, CDR2 YSLEER. The J segment lost 3 bases and the V segment lost 1 base, leaving 6 bases of the junction unmatched. CDR3 sequence (DNA): TGCGCCAGCAGCCAAGGTTGGCTAGCGGGGGTCTACGAGCAGTACTTC. Residues: CASSQGWLAGVYEQYF.

This clonotype was counted only a few times. The rearrangement joins TRBV27 to TRBJ1-5; unclear D gene. Between the trimmed V and J ends, which lost 6 bases and 6 bases, there was a span of 12 bases. The CDR3 has 13 residues. Germline CDR1 is MNHEY and CDR2 is SMNVEV (reference sequence). In DNA form, the CDR3 reads TGTGCCAGCAGAACCACGGGGTGTCAGCCCCAGCATTTT. This translates into CASRTTGCQPQHF.

At least ten counts were recorded for this clonotype. The J gene is TRBJ1-2, the V gene TRBV29-1, with D possibly matching TRBD1 (5 bases). Trimming took off 0 bases at V and 4 bases at J, with 9 bases between the two ends. CDR1 is SQVTM and CDR2 is ANQGSEA in the germline V gene. The CDR3 spans 13 residues. Here the CDR3 DNA reads TGCAGCGTTGAAGAGGACAAGGTCTATGGCTACACCTTC. Residues: CSVEEDKVYGYTF.

As DNA, the CDR3 is TGCAGTGCTAGAGGTCATCGGGGGCTGACAGATACGCAGTATTTT. Its translation: CSARGHRGLTDTQYF. The rearrangement uses TRBV20-1 and TRBJ2-3, with D perhaps matching TRBD1 or TRBD2 (6 bases each). From germline, CDR1 is DFQATT and CDR2 SNEGSKA (reference sequence). The CDR3 runs 15 residues. V lost 1 base, J lost 3 bases, and 14 bases lay in between.

This clonotype has more than one count but fewer than ten. Here the CDR3 reads CASSPAGTGHREAFF. The CDR3 DNA follows: TGTGCCAGCTCACCCGCCGGGACAGGTCATCGGGAAGCTTTCTTT. The chain recombines TRBV18 with TRBJ1-1; TRBD1 matches at 8 bases. J was trimmed by 8 bases and V by 3 bases; bases with no gene match: 11. In germline, CDR1 is KGHSH, CDR2 LQKENI. The CDR3 is 15 residues long.

The gene calls are TRBV19 and TRBJ2-7; no definite D call. The CDR3 sequence is 15 residues long. CDR1 is LNHDA and CDR2 is SQIVND in the germline V gene (reference sequence). Trimming removed 5 bases from V and 4 bases from J, with 18 bases in between. Here the CDR3 reads CASSFSVTTQYEQYF. CDR3 sequence (DNA): TGTGCCAGTAGTTTCTCGGTTACGACCCAGTACGAGCAGTACTTC.

This clonotype was counted at least ten times. This chain links TRBV25-1 with TRBJ2-3; D unresolved. The CDR3 spans 11 residues. The germline V gene encodes CDR1 MGHDK and CDR2 SYGVNS. Between the trimmed V and J ends, which lost 6 bases and 6 bases, there was a span of 7 bases. The CDR3 sequence: CASRYGDTQYF. DNA for the CDR3: TGTGCCAGCAGATACGGTGATACGCAGTATTTT.

This clonotype came up many times. The rearrangement uses TRBV5-1 and TRBJ2-7; D is possibly TRBD1 (6 bases). Germline V gives CDR1 SGHRS, CDR2 YFSETQ. Trimming pared 1 base from V and 4 bases from J, leaving 12 bases between. The CDR3 loop spans 14 amino acids. The CDR3 region is CASSLTGPSYEQYF. As DNA, the CDR3 is TGCGCCAGCAGCTTGACAGGGCCCTCTTACGAGCAGTACTTC.

This clonotype was seen ten or more times. The chain employs TRBV11-1 and TRBJ1-1; possible D gene TRBD1, 6 bases. Germline CDR1 SGHAT, CDR2 FQDESV (reference sequence). V lost 3 bases, J lost 4 bases, and 12 bases lay in between. There are 14 residues in the CDR3. CDR3 sequence (DNA): TGTGCCAGCAGCTTGTCCAGGGGCGGCACTGAAGCTTTCTTT. It yields the protein CASSLSRGGTEAFF.

Regarding this clonotype: At one end the junction does not follow the germline gene, possibly because of a read error. This rearrangement joins TRBV29-1 to TRBJ1-4; 8 bases line up with TRBD1. This CDR3 has 13 amino acids. Per the germline V gene, CDR1 is SQVTM and CDR2 is ANQGSEA. The CDR3 region is CGVEATGGLELFF. DNA of the CDR3: TGCGGCGTTGAAGCCACAGGGGGTCTAGAGCTGTTTTTT.

This clonotype occurred a few times. This chain uses TRBV21-1 with TRBJ2-5; TRBD2, the table's D call, was not compared with the DNA. TRBV21-1 is shown as a pseudogene. The CDR3 extends over 17 amino acids. Here the CDR3 reads CASSKAWTSGSQETQYF. The CDR3 DNA reads as TGTGCCAGCAGCAAAGCTTGGACTAGCGGGAGCCAAGAGACCCAGTACTTC.